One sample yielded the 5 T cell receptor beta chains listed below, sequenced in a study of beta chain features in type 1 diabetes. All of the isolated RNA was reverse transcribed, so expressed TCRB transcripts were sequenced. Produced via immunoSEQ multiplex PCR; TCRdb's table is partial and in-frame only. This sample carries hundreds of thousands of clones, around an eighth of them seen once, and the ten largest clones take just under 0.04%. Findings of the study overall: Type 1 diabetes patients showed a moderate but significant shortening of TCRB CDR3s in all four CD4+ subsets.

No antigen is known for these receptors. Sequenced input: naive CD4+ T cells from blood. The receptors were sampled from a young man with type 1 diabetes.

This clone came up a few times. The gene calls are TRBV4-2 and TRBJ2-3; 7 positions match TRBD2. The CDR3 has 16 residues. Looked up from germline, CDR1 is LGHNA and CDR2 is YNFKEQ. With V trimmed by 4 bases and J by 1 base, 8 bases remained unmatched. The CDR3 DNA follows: TGTGCCAGCAGCCGGCTCATCGCGGGAGGCACAGATACGCAGTATTTT. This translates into CASSRLIAGGTDTQYF.

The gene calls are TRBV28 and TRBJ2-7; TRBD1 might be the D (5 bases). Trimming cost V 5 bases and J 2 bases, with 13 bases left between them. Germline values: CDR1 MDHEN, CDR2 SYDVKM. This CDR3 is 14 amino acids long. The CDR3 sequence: CASSLFQGTYEQYF. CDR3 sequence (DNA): TGTGCCAGCAGTCTGTTTCAGGGAACCTACGAGCAGTACTTC.

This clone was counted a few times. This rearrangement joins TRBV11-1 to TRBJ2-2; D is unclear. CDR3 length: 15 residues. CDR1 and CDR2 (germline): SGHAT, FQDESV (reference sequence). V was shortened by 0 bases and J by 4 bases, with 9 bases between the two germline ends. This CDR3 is CASSLAPDGTGELFF. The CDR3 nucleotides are TGTGCCAGCAGCTTAGCGCCGGACGGCACCGGGGAGCTGTTTTTT.

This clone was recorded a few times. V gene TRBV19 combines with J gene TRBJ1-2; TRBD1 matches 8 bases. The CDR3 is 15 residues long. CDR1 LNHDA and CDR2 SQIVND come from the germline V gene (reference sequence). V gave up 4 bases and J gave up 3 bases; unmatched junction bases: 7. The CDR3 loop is CASSTLAGGDYGYTF. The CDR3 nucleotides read TGTGCCAGTAGTACCCTCGCAGGGGGCGACTATGGCTACACCTTC.

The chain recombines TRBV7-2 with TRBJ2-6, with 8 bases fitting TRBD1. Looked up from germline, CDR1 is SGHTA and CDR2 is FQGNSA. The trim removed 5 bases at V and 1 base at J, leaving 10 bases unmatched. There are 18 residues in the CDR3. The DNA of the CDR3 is TGTGCCAGCAGCCCCCCGGGACAGGCCATTTCTGGGGCCAACGTCCTGACTTTC. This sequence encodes CASSPPGQAISGANVLTF.